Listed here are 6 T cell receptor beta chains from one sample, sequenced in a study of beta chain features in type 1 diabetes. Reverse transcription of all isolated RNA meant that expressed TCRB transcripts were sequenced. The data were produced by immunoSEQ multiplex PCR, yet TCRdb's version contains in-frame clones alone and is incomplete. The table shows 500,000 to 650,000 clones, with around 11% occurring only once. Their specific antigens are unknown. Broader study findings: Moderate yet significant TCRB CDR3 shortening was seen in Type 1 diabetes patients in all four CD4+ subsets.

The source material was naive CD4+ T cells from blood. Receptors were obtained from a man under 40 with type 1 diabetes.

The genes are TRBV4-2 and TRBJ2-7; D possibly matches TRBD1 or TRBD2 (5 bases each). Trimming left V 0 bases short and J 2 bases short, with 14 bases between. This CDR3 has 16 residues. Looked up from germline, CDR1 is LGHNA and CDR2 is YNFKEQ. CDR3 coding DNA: TGTGCCAGCAGCCAAGAGGCAGGGACCTACACCTACGAGCAGTACTTC. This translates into CASSQEAGTYTYEQYF.

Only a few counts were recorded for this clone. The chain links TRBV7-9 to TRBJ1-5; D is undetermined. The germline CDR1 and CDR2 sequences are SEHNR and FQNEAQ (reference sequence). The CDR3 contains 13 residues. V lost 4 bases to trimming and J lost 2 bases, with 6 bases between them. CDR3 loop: CASSSTGNQPQHF. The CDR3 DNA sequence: TGTGCCAGCAGCTCAACAGGCAATCAGCCCCAGCATTTT.

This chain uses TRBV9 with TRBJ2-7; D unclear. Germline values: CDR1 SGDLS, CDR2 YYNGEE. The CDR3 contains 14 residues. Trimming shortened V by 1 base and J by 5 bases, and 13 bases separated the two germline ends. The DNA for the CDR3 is TGTGCCAGCAGCGTAAGTTCAACGTCGGACGAGCAGTACTTC. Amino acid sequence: CASSVSSTSDEQYF. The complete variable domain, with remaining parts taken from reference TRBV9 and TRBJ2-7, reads DSGVTQTPKHLITATGQRVTLRCSPRSGDLSVYWYQQSLDQGLQFLIQYYNGEERAKGNILERFSAQQFPDLHSELNLSSLELGDSALYFCASSVSSTSDEQYFGPGTRLTVT.

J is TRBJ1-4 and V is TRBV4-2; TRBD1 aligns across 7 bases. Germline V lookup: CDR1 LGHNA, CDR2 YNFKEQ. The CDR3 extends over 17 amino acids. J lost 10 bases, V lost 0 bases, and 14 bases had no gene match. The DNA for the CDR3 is TGTGCCAGCAGCCAAGAACCTGAACAGGGGCAGGGTGTAAAACTGTTTTTT. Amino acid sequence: CASSQEPEQGQGVKLFF.

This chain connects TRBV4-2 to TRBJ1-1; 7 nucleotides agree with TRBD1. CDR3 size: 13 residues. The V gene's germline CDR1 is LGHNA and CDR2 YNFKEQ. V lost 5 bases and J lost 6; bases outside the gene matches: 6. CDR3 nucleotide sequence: TGTGCCAGCAGCGGGACAGTCAGCCCTGAAGCTTTCTTT. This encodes CASSGTVSPEAFF.

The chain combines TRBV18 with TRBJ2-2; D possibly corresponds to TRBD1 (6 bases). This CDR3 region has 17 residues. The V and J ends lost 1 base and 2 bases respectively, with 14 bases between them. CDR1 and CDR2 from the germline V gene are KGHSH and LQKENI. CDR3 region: CASSPLWQGRNTGELFF. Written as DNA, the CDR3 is TGTGCCAGCTCACCACTCTGGCAGGGGCGAAACACCGGGGAGCTGTTTTTT. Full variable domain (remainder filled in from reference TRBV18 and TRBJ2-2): NAGVMQNPRHLVRRRGQEARLRCSPMKGHSHVYWYRQLPEEGLKFMVYLQKENIIDESGMPKERFSAEFPKEGPSILRIQQVVRGDSAAYFCASSPLWQGRNTGELFFGEGSRLTVL.